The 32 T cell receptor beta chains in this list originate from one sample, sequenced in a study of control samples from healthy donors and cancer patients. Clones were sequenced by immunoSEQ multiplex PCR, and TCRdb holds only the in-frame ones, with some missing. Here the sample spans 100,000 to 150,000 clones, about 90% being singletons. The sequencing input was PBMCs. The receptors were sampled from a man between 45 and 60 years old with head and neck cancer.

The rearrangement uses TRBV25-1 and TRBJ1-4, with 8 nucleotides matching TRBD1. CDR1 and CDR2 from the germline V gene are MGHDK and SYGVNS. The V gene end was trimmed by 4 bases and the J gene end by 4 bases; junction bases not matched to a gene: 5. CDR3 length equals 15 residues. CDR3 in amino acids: CASSVGTGGNEKLFF. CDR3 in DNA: TGTGCCAGCAGTGTCGGGACAGGCGGTAATGAAAAACTGTTTTTT.

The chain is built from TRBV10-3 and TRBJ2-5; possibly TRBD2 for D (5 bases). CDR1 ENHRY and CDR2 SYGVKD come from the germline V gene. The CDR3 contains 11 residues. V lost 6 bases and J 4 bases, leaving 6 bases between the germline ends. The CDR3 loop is CAIRAGETQYF. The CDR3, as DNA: TGTGCCATCAGGGCGGGAGAGACCCAGTACTTC.

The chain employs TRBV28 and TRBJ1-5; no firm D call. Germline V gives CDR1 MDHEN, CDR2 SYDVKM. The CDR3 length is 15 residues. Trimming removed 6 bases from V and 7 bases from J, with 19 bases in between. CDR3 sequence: CASRQPHYPGQPQHF. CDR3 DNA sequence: TGTGCCAGCAGACAACCACATTACCCCGGACAGCCCCAGCATTTT. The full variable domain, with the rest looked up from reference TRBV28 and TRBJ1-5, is DVKVTQSSRYLVKRTGEKVFLECVQDMDHENMFWYRQDPGLGLRLIYFSYDVKMKEKGDIPEGYSVSREKKERFSLILESASTNQTSMYLCASRQPHYPGQPQHFGDGTRLSIL.

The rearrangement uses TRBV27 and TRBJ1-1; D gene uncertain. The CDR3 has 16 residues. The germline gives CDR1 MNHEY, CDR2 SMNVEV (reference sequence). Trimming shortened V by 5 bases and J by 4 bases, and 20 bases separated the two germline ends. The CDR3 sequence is CASSALTRPIFTEAFF. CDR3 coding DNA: TGTGCCAGCAGTGCGCTGACTCGACCTATCTTCACTGAAGCTTTCTTT.

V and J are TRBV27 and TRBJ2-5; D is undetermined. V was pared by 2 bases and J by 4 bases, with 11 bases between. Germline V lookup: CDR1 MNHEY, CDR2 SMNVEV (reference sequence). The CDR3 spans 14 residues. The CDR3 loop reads CASSLATRRETQYF. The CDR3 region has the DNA TGTGCCAGCAGTTTAGCTACTCGGCGAGAGACCCAGTACTTC.

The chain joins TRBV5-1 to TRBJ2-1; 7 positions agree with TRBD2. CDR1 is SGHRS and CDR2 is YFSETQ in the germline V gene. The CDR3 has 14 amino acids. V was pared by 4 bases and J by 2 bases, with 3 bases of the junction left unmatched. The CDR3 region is CASSAGLAYNEQFF. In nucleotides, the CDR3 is TGCGCCAGCAGCGCCGGACTAGCCTACAATGAGCAGTTCTTC. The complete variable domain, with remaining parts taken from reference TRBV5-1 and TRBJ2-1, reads KAGVTQTPRYLIKTRGQQVTLSCSPISGHRSVSWYQQTPGQGLQFLFEYFSETQRNKGNFPGRFSGRQFSNSRSEMNVSTLELGDSALYLCASSAGLAYNEQFFGPGTRLTVL.

The CDR3 DNA is TGTGCCAGCAGCAGAACAGGGGGTGGCTACACCTTC. Translating it yields CASSRTGGGYTF. The V gene is TRBV28, the J gene TRBJ1-2; 8 nucleotides agree with TRBD1. This CDR3 spans 12 amino acids. The trim removed 6 bases at V and 7 bases at J, leaving 4 bases unmatched. CDR1 and CDR2 (germline): MDHEN, SYDVKM.

The CDR3 here is CASSQARSSYEQYF. CDR3 DNA: TGCGCCAGCAGCCAAGCCAGGAGCTCCTACGAGCAGTACTTC. The chain uses TRBV4-1 and TRBJ2-7, with D uncertain. V lost 1 base and J 0 bases, leaving 7 bases between the germline ends. Germline values: CDR1 MGHRA, CDR2 YSYEKL. The CDR3 sequence is 14 residues long.

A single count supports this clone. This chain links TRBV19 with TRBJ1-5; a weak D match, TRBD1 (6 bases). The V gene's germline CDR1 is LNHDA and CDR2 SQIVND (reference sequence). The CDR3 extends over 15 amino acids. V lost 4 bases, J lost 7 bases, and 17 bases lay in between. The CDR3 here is CASSKLDRTTQPQHF. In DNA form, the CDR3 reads TGTGCCAGTAGTAAATTAGACAGGACGACCCAGCCCCAGCATTTT.

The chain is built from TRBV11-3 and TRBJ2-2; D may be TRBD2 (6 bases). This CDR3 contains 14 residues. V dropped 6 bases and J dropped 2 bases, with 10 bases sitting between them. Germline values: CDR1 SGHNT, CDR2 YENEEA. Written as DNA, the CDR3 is TGTGCCAGCAGTCCCGGGACTAACACCGGGGAGCTGTTTTTT. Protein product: CASSPGTNTGELFF.

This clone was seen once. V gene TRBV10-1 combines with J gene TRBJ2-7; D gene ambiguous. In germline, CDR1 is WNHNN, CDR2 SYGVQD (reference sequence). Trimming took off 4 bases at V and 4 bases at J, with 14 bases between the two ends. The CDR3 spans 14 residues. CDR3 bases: TGCGCCAGCAGTGCTCACCCCGATGGATACGAGCAGTACTTC. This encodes CASSAHPDGYEQYF.

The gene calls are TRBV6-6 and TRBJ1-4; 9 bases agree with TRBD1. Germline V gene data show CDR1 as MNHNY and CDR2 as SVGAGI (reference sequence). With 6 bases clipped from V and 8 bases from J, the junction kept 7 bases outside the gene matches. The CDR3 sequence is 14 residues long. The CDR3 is CASREQGAWEKLFF. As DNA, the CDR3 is TGTGCCAGCAGAGAACAGGGGGCTTGGGAAAAACTGTTTTTT.

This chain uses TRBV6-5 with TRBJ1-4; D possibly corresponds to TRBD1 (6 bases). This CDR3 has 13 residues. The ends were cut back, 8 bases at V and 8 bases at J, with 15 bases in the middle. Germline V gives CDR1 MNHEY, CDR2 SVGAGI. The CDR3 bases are TGTGCCAGCGGATGGGGGGGGCAAGAAAAACTGTTTTTT. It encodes CASGWGGQEKLFF.

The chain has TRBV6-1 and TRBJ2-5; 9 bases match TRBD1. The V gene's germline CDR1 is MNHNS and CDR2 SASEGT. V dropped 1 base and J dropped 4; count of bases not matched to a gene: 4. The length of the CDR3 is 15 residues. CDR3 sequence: CASSEGTGGAETQYF. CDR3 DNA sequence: TGTGCCAGCAGTGAAGGAACAGGGGGCGCAGAGACCCAGTACTTC.

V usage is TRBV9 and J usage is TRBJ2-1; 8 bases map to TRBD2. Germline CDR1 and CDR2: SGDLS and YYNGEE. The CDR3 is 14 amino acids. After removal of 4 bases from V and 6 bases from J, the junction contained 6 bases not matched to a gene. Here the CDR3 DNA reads TGTGCCAGCAGCCCCACCGGGACTAGCAATGAGCAGTTCTTC. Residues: CASSPTGTSNEQFF.

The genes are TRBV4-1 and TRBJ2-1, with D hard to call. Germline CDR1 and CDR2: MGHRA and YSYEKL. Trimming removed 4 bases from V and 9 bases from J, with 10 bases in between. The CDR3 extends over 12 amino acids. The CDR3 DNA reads TGCGCCAGCAGCCGTCCGGATACTGAGCAGTTCTTC. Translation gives CASSRPDTEQFF.

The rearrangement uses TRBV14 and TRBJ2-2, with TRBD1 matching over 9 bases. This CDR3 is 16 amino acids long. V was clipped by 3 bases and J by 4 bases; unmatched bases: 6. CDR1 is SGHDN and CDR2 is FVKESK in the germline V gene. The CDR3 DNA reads TGTGCCAGCAGCCAGCCCGGGACAGGGTTCACCGGGGAGCTGTTTTTT. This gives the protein CASSQPGTGFTGELFF.

CDR3 sequence: CASSLDEIGPRGQQFF. The CDR3 nucleotides read TGTGCCAGCAGCTTAGACGAGATCGGACCCAGGGGGCAGCAGTTCTTC. The chain couples TRBV7-9 to TRBJ2-1, with 8 nucleotides matching TRBD1. This CDR3 region has 16 residues. With 1 base clipped from V and 11 bases from J, the junction kept 13 bases outside the gene matches. Germline assignment: CDR1 SEHNR and CDR2 FQNEAQ (reference sequence).

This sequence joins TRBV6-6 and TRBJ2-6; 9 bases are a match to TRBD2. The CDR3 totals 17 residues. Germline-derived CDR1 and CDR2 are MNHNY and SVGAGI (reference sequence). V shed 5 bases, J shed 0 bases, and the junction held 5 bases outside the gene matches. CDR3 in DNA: TGTGCCAGCAGTCTCCTAGCGGGGAGCTCTGGGGCCAACGTCCTGACTTTC. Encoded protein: CASSLLAGSSGANVLTF.

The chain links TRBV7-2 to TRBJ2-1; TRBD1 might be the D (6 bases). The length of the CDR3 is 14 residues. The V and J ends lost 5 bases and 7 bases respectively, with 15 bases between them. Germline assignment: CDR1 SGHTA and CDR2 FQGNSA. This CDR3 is CASSPAPGQNEQFF. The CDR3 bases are TGTGCCAGCAGCCCGGCACCAGGACAGAATGAGCAGTTCTTC.

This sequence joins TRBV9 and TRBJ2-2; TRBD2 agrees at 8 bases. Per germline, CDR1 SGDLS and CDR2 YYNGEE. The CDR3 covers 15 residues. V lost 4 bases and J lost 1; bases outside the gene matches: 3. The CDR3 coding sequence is TGTGCCAGCAGCTCTAGCGGGTGGAACACCGGGGAGCTGTTTTTT. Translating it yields CASSSSGWNTGELFF.

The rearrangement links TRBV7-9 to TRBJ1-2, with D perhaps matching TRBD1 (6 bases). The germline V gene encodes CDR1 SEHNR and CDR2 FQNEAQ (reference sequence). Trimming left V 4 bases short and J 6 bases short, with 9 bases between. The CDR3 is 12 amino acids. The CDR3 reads CASSSGQHGYTF. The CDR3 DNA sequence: TGTGCCAGCAGCTCCGGACAGCATGGCTACACCTTC.

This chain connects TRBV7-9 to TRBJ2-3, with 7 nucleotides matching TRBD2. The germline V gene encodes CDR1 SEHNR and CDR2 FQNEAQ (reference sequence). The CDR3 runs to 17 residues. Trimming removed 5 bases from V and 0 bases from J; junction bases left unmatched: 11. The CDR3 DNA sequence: TGTGCCAGCAGCAAGGGGAGACTAGCCTGGAGCACAGATACGCAGTATTTT. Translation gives CASSKGRLAWSTDTQYF.

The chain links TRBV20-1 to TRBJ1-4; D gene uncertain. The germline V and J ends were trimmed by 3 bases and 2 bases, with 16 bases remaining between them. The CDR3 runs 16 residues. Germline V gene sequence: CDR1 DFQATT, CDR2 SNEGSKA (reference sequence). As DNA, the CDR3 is TGCAGTGCTAGTCCCCCCTCGGCAGACACTAATGAAAAACTGTTTTTT. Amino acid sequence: CSASPPSADTNEKLFF.

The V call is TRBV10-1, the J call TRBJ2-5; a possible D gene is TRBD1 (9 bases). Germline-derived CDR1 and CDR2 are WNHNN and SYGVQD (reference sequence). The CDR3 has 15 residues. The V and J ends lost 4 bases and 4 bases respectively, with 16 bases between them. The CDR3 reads CASSAGTGTRETQYF. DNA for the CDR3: TGCGCCAGCAGTGCTGGGACAGGGACTAGAGAGACCCAGTACTTC.

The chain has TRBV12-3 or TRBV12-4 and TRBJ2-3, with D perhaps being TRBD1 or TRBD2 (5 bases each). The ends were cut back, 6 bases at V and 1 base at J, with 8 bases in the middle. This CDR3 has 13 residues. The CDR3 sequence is CASRQEGTDTQYF. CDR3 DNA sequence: TGTGCCAGCAGACAGGAGGGCACAGATACGCAGTATTTT.

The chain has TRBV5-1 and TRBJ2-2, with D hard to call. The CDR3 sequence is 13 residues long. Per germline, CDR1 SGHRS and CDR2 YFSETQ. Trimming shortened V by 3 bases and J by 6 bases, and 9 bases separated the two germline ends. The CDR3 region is CASSSDTAGELFF. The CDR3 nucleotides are TGCGCCAGCAGCTCCGACACTGCCGGGGAGCTGTTTTTT.

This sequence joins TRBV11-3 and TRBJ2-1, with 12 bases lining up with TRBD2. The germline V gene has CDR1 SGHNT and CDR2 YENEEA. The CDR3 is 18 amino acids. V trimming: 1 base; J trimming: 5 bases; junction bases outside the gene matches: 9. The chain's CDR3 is CASSLGLTSGGSHNEQFF. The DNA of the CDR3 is TGTGCCAGCAGCTTAGGCCTCACTAGCGGGGGGTCCCACAATGAGCAGTTCTTC.

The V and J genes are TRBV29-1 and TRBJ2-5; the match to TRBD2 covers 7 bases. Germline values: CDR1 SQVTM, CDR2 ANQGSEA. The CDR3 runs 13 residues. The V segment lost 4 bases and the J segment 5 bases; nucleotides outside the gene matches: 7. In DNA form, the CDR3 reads TGCAGCGTTGCGGGGACTACCACCGAGACCCAGTACTTC. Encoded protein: CSVAGTTTETQYF.

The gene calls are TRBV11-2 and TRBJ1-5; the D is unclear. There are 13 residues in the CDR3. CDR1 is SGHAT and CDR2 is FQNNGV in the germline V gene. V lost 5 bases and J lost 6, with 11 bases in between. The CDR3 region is CASSPHEGQPQHF. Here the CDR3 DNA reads TGTGCCAGCAGCCCCCATGAAGGTCAGCCCCAGCATTTT.

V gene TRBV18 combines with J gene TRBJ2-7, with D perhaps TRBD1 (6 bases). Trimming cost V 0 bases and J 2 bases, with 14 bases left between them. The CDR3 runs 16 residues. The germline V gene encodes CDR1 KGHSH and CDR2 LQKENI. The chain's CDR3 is CASSPPRTVTPYEQYF. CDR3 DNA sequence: TGTGCCAGCTCACCACCCAGGACAGTAACCCCCTACGAGCAGTACTTC.

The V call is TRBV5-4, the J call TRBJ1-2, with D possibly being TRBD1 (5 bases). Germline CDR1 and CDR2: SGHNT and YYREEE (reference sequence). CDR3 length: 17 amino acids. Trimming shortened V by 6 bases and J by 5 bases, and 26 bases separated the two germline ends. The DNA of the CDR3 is TGTGCCAGCACCCCTCTGCATCCGGACACGAAACAATATGGCTACACCTTC. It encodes CASTPLHPDTKQYGYTF.